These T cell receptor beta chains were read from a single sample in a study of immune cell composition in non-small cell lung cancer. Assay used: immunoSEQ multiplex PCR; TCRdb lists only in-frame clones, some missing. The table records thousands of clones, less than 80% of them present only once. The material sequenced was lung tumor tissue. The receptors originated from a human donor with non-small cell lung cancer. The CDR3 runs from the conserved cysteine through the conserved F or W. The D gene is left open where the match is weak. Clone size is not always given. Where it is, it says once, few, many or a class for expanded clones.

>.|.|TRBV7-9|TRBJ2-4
CASSFGTLAKNIQYF
TGTGCCAGCAGCTTCGGGACCCTAGCCAAAAACATTCAGTACTTC
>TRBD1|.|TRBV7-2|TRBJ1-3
CASSPSTGPSGNTIYF
TGTGCCAGCAGCCCCTCGACAGGGCCCTCTGGAAACACCATATATTTT
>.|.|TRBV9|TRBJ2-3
CASSDGLNTDTQYF
TGTGCCAGCAGTGACGGACTGAACACAGATACGCAGTATTTT
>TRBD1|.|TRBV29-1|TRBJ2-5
CSVTGTGYLEQYF
TGCAGCGTTACCGGGACAGGGTATTTGGAGCAGTACTTC
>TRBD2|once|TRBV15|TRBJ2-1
CATSRDLAGNEQFF
TGTGCCACCAGCAGAGATTTAGCGGGGAATGAGCAGTTCTTC
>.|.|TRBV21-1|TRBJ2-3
CASSKKGVGGSTDTQYF
TGTGCCAGCAGCAAAAAAGGGGTCGGGGGAAGCACAGATACGCAGTATTTT
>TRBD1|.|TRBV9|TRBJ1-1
CASSGQGARNTEAFF
TGTGCCAGCAGCGGACAGGGGGCCAGGAACACTGAAGCTTTCTTT
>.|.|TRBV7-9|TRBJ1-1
CASSLAQGTEAFF
TGTGCCAGCAGCTTAGCGCAGGGCACTGAAGCTTTCTTT
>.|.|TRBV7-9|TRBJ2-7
CASSLGTSSYEQYF
TGTGCCAGCAGTTTAGGCACCTCCTCCTACGAGCAGTACTTC
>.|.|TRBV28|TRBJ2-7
CAIQIGGSEVREQYF
TGTGCCATCCAGATCGGAGGGAGTGAGGTCCGCGAGCAGTACTTC
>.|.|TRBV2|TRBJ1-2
CASSENVNYGYTF
TGTGCCAGCAGTGAGAACGTTAACTATGGCTACACCTTC
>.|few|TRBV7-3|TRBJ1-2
CASSKMDSNYGYTF
TGTGCCAGCAGCAAAATGGACTCGAACTATGGCTACACCTTC
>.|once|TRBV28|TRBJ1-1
CASSLEYTEAFF
TGTGCCAGCAGTTTGGAATACACTGAAGCTTTCTTT
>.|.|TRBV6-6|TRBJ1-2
CASSPSGQGSGYTF
TGTGCCAGCAGTCCGTCGGGGCAAGGGAGTGGCTACACCTTC